In this sample, the clone carrying this T cell receptor (beta chain) turned up once. Its antigen remains unidentified. Sequenced by immunoSEQ multiplex PCR; TCRdb stores in-frame clones only, minus some. Among approximately 80,000 clones listed, around nine tenths were seen once. The sample comes from a study of graft-versus-host responses after intestinal transplantation. The sequencing used unstimulated CD4+ T cells sorted from spleen or lymph node cells, collected before intestinal transplant. The receptor comes from a human donor who received an intestinal transplant.

Written as DNA, the CDR3 is TGTGCCAGCAGCTCACTAGCGGGGGCGAACACCGGGGAGCTGTTTTTT. This codes for CASSSLAGANTGELFF. This sequence joins TRBV5-6 and TRBJ2-2; TRBD2 agrees at 11 bases. Germline CDR1 is SGHDT and CDR2 is YYEEEE. The CDR3 loop spans 16 amino acids. The junction had 1 base not matched to a gene; V was cut back by 3 bases and J by 0 bases.